This TCR beta chain was captured by sequencing in a study of cytomegalovirus exposure and HLA in healthy donors (dated by TCRdb to 2016 to 2017). Background on the whole study: According to a later analysis, one platform produced both the 120 validation repertoires and the roughly 640 repertoires of the first cohort. Besides the first cohort of under 700 subjects, a separate validation cohort made up of 90 to 150 different subjects was used. The study aimed to test whether signatures of past pathogen exposure could be identified by cataloging public T cell receptors. The study combined high-throughput TCR immunosequencing, statistical association of individual TCRs with disease status, and machine learning to predict cytomegalovirus infection status. The study at large found these results: A later analysis lacked HLA typing for the validation cohort, so it scored co-occurrence in that cohort across all 110 or so repertoires. In vitro tests confirmed that a few of the cytomegalovirus-associated TCR beta chains recognize cytomegalovirus antigens. The study gave a list of under 200 TCR beta chains associated with cytomegalovirus. A later analysis found that TCRs clustered in the first cohort also tended to co-occur in the 120 or so validation repertoires, with more than 90% of cluster scores above 0. Most TCR sequences were seen in very few donors, while some public TCRs were found in many individuals. In both the original and validation cohorts, the classifier was reported to diagnose cytomegalovirus status with high specificity and sensitivity. According to the authors, the approach could potentially be generalized to other disease states and immunological phenotypes.

Based on the germline V gene (reference sequence), the CDR1 and CDR2 sequences are SGHNT and YYREEE. The V and J ends are trimmed by 4 bases and 6 bases, leaving 11 bases between them. The CDR3, from cysteine to phenylalanine, totals 13 residues. Left in the record is the CDR3 DNA by itself, 39 bases read in frame from the first base. About this clone itself: Its antigen has not been determined. No much larger clonotype is one base removed from it; base qualities were not supplied.

Separate from the approximately 700-subject first cohort, the validation cohort of about 130 subjects was the group to which the donors belonged. To prepare the library, the immunoSEQ multiplex PCR assay was applied. Per the original workflow: To diagnose cytomegalovirus status from the catalog of TCR beta chain sequences, a statistical classification framework was built. TCRdb mirrors the immuneACCESS table, restricted to in-frame sequences. Some clones are absent from its copies; in checked studies, under half trace to an unresolved V gene, and the reason for the others is unknown. Clone size and V and J calls were adopted from that table, with D and trimming inferred from the DNA. This sample has 90,000 to 140,000 clones in its table, and around 86% of those were observed once. 4% to 4.5% of the sample lies in the top ten.

The specimen was PBMCs. Recombination joined TRBV5-4 with TRBJ2-1, with TRBD1 tentatively as D gene (6 bases match). The receptor was isolated from a young woman in good health and CMV-seropositive. CDR3 loop: CASSPGQINEQFF. In nucleotide form, the sequence is TGTGCCAGCAGCCCAGGACAGATCAATGAGCAGTTCTTC.